The present T cell receptor (beta chain) was sequenced within a study of OX40 agonist ivuxolimab in advanced cancers. Across the study: At doses from 0.01 to 10 mg/kg, patients were given intravenous ivuxolimab every 2 weeks.

Assay: immunoSEQ multiplex PCR; the TCRdb copy retains only in-frame clones and omits some. The table shows roughly 72,000 clones, with about 93% occurring only once. CDR1 is MNHNY and CDR2 is SVGAGI in the germline V gene (reference sequence). The V gene end was trimmed by 2 bases and the J gene end by 8 bases; junction bases not matched to a gene: 9. The CDR3 is 16 residues long. This TCR was recovered from an adult with an advanced solid tumor such as melanoma, head and neck, liver or kidney cancer. The material was CD4+ or CD8+ T cells sorted from blood, obtained in a trial of the OX40 agonist ivuxolimab. V and J are TRBV6-6 and TRBJ2-1; 10 bases fit TRBD2. The CDR3 is CASSYVLAGDLDEQFF. DNA for the CDR3: TGTGCCAGCAGTTACGTGCTAGCGGGAGATCTGGATGAGCAGTTCTTC.